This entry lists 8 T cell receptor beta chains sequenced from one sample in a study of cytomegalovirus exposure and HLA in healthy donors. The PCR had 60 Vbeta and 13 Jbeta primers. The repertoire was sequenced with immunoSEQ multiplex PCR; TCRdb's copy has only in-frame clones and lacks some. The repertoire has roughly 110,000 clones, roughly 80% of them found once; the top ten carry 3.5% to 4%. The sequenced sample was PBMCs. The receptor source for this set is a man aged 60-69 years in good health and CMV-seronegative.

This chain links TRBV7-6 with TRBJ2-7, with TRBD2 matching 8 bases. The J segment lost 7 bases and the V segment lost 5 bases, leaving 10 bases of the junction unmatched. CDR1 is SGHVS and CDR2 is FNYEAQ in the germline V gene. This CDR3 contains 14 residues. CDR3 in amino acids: CASSRGGQGVEQYF. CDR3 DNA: TGTGCCAGCAGCCGGGGGGGGCAGGGCGTGGAGCAGTACTTC.

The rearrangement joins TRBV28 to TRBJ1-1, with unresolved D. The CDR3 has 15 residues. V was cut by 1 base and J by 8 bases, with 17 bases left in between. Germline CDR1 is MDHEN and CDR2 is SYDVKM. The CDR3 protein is CASSLSRLLTGEAFF. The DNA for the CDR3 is TGTGCCAGCAGTTTATCGCGTTTACTGACGGGGGAAGCTTTCTTT.

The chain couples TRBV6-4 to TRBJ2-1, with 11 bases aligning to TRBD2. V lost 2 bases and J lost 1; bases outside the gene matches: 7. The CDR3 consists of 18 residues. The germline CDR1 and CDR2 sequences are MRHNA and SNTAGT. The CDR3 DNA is TGTGCCAGCAGTGACCTGGCTAGCGGGGGGTTGTCCTACAATGAGCAGTTCTTC. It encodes CASSDLASGGLSYNEQFF.

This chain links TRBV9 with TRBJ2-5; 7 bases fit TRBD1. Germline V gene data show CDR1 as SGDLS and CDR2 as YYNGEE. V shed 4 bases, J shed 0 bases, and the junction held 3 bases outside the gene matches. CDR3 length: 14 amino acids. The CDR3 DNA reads TGTGCCAGCAGCCTTGACAGGGACCAAGAGACCCAGTACTTC. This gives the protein CASSLDRDQETQYF.

The CDR3 here is CASSWGSSNQPQHF. The CDR3 coding sequence is TGTGCCAGTAGTTGGGGCAGTAGCAATCAGCCCCAGCATTTT. The chain combines TRBV19 with TRBJ1-5; possibly TRBD1 for D (5 bases). CDR1 and CDR2 from the germline V gene are LNHDA and SQIVND (reference sequence). CDR3 length equals 14 residues. The V end lost 5 bases, the J end lost 0 bases, and 8 bases lay between the germline ends.

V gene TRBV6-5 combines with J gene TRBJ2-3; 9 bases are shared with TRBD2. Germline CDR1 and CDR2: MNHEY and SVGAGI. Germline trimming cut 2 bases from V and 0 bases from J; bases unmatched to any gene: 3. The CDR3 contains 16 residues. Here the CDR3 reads CASSYLSGGSTDTQYF. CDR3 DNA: TGTGCCAGCAGTTACCTAAGCGGGGGGAGCACAGATACGCAGTATTTT.

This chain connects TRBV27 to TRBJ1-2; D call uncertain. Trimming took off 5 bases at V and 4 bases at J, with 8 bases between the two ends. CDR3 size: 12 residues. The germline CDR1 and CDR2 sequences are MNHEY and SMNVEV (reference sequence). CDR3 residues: CASSKPGYGYTF. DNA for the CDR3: TGTGCCAGCAGTAAGCCAGGCTATGGCTACACCTTC.

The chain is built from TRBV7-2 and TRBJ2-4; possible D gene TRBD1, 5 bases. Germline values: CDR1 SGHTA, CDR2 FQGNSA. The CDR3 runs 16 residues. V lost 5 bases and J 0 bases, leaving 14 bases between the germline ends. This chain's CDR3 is CASSRSLTVAKNIQYF. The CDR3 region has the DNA TGTGCCAGCAGCCGATCTTTGACAGTAGCCAAAAACATTCAGTACTTC.